This T cell receptor (beta chain) was sequenced during a study of T cells in Graves' hyperthyroidism and ophthalmopathy (dated by TCRdb to the late 2010s). As for the study more broadly: Peripheral blood was collected at initial diagnosis, before any treatment. To identify distinguishing TCR V-J signatures, a discovery cohort of some 100 patients was used, comprising roughly 45 with Graves' ophthalmopathy and about 59 with stable Graves' hyperthyroidism. An independent validation cohort of 18 to 20 hyperthyroidism patients and over 15 patients who later progressed to ophthalmopathy tested prospective prediction of ophthalmopathy. The approximately 95 discovery patients were divided at random into training and test sets in a 7:3 ratio. In more than 5 Graves' hyperthyroidism patients, the study also compared T-cell repertoires from thyroid tissue with T-cell repertoires from blood. Once sampling was done, hyperthyroidism patients were given methimazole at a starting dose of 30 mg daily, whereas ophthalmopathy patients were given high-dose intravenous methylprednisolone. The paper describes TCR Vbeta CDR3 sequencing of 140 or so peripheral blood samples, made up of 43 ophthalmopathy patients, approximately 76 hyperthyroidism patients and about 17 progressor patients. Beyond this particular receptor, the publication reports: In validation, the model predicted progression to ophthalmopathy a median of about 6 months before onset, with around 70% sensitivity and 72.22% specificity. A 13 V-J signature model separated ophthalmopathy from stable hyperthyroidism, with 87.88% sensitivity and 81.08% specificity in cross-validation and 80%/75% in testing. Most expanded thyroid clonotypes (frequency above 0.001) were also detected in blood, a finding suggesting that blood repertoires may reflect thyroid immune responses. No statistical method was used to fix the sample size in advance, and group allocation was not hidden from the investigators.

Amplification of TCR beta CDR3 regions was carried out from RNA transcripts. A first-round RT-PCR of the TCR CDR3 used the HTBI primer set with the Qiagen OneStep RT-PCR kit. A second multiplex PCR round built the libraries, followed by size selection and purification. Paired-end sequencing of the libraries was performed with 100 bp reads on an Illumina HiSeq2000. The authors processed their data as follows. SOAPnuke was used to process the raw data, removing reads that contained adapters or uncalled bases, had a mean Phred below 15, or lacked an exact match to the constant primer or identifier. COPE v1.2.5 was used to merge high-quality paired reads, and clonotypes were defined as unique nucleotide sequences. Clonotypes were aligned to IMGT TRBV, TRBD and TRBJ reference segments using MiTCR v1.1. The analysis was restricted to V-J combinations with a frequency above 0.0001, which together covered 99% to 99.2% of the repertoires. The TCS score was defined as F50 (clonal expansion) divided by E x V (chaos), with BLOSUM62-based TCRdist calculated between CDR3 peptides within each V-J. Welch's t-statistics and random forest reduced roughly 500 V-J features to some 14, which were used in a naive Bayes classifier (R e1071). TCRdb trimmed the raw reads at Q25, called clones with MiXCR and kept productive beta chains. Each entry merges the rows of one CDR3 protein and shows their most common DNA and genes. For this entry, the V and J calls and clone size follow TCRdb and not the study's own pipeline. This sample holds roughly 360,000 distinct CDR3 sequences; approximately 13% were observed only once. Around 21% of the sample is in the top ten clones.

Hyperthyroidism patients were newly diagnosed, with disease duration under 2 months, and aged 18 to 65 years. The study excluded patients with uncontrolled infections, other autoimmune diseases, pregnancy or lactation. Diagnoses relied on clinical symptoms, serum thyroxine and TRAb, thyroid ultrasound and orbital computed tomography. For progressor patients, blood was drawn at the first diagnosis of hyperthyroidism, before any ophthalmopathy symptoms had appeared. Ficoll-Paque density gradient centrifugation was used to isolate PBMCs from 10 ml of fresh peripheral blood. Progressor patients were first diagnosed with Graves' hyperthyroidism and then developed ophthalmopathy during follow-up. Total RNA was extracted with Trizol reagent, and quality was checked on an Agilent 2100 Bioanalyzer. As regards this clonotype: Its antigen remains undetermined. No quality values exist for individual bases; no much larger clone is one base distant.

From a lookup of the germline V gene, CDR1 and CDR2 are SGHTS and YDEGEE. Counted from cysteine to phenylalanine, this CDR3 has 14 amino acids. Only CDR3 DNA is held: 42 bases, read in frame from base 1. The junction carries 12 bases between V and J, which are trimmed by 0 bases and 8 bases respectively. This clonotype was obtained from a man between 25 and 39 years old with Graves' hyperthyroidism that later progressed to Graves' ophthalmopathy. The sample consisted of blood. Recombination joined TRBV5-8 with TRBJ1-5; TRBD1 is possibly the D segment (6 matching bases). At the DNA level, the sequence is TGTGCCAGCAGCTTGGTACAGGGTGTGAAGCCCCAGCATTTT. The translation is CASSLVQGVKPQHF.